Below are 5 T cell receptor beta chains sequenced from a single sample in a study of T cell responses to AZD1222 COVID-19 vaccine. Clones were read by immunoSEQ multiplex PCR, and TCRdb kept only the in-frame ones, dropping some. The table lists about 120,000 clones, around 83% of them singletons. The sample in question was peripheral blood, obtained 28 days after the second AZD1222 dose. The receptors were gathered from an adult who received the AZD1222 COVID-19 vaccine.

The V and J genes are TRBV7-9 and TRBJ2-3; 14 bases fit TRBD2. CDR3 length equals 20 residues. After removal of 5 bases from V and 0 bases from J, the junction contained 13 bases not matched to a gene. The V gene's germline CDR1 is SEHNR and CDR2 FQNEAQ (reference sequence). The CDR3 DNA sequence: TGTGCCAGCAGCAGGCCGGGACTAGCGGGGGCCTTACATAGCACAGATACGCAGTATTTT. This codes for CASSRPGLAGALHSTDTQYF.

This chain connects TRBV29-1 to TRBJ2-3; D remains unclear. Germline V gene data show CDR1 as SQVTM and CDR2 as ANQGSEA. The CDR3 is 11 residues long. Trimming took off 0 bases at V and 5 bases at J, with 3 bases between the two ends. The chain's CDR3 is CSVEEEDTQYF. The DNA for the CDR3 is TGCAGCGTTGAAGAAGAAGATACGCAGTATTTT.

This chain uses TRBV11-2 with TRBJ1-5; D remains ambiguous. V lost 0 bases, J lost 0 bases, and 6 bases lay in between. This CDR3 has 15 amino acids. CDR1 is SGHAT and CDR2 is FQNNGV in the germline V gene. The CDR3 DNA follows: TGTGCCAGCAGCTTAGAGCGGGATAGCAATCAGCCCCAGCATTTT. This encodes CASSLERDSNQPQHF.

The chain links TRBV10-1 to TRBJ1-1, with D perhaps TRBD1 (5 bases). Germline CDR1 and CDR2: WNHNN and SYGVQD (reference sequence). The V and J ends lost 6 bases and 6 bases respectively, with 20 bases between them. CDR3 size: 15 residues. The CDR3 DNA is TGCGCCAGCAGGTGCTCCGGGGGAGCAGTCCCTGAAGCTTTCTTT. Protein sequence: CASRCSGGAVPEAFF.

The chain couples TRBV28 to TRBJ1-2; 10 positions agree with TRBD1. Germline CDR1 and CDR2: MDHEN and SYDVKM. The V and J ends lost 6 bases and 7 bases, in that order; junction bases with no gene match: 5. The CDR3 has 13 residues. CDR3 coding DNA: TGTGCCAGCAGCAAGGGACAGGGGTTTGGCTACACCTTC. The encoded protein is CASSKGQGFGYTF.